The 10 T cell receptor beta chains listed next were all sequenced from one sample in a study of blood T cell repertoires in COVID-19. Method: immunoSEQ multiplex PCR; TCRdb's copy keeps in-frame clones and lacks some. The repertoire holds 300,000 to 350,000 clones, with approximately 90% as singletons. Sequences were obtained from peripheral blood. All receptors come from a man between 25 and 39 years old with COVID-19, enrolled during active disease.

This clone was counted between two and nine times. The genes are TRBV2 and TRBJ1-5; 10 nucleotides align to TRBD1. The germline CDR1 and CDR2 sequences are SNHLY and FYNNEI. V trimming: 2 bases; J trimming: 1 base; junction bases outside the gene matches: 2. CDR3 size: 16 residues. In nucleotides, the CDR3 is TGTGCCAGCAGTGAACGGACAGGGGGGAGCAATCAGCCCCAGCATTTT. Residues: CASSERTGGSNQPQHF.

The chain recombines TRBV6-6 with TRBJ2-7; no reliable D call. CDR3 length equals 11 residues. Trimming cost V 2 bases and J 10 bases, with 9 bases left between them. Germline V gene sequence: CDR1 MNHNY, CDR2 SVGAGI (reference sequence). CDR3 coding DNA: TGTGCCAGCAGTTACGCCGAAGCCCAGTACTTC. Translating gives CASSYAEAQYF.

This clone showed up just a few times. This chain links TRBV7-9 with TRBJ2-7; 10 nucleotides line up with TRBD1. Germline CDR1 is SEHNR and CDR2 is FQNEAQ (reference sequence). CDR3 length equals 16 residues. The V and J ends lost 7 bases and 3 bases, in that order; junction bases with no gene match: 12. The CDR3 DNA reads as TGTGCCAGCACGCCGGGACAGGGGCCCCTTGACTACGAGCAGTACTTC. The encoded protein is CASTPGQGPLDYEQYF.

The V and J genes are TRBV2 and TRBJ1-2; D uncertain. The CDR3 is 12 amino acids. With 8 bases removed from V and 3 bases from J, the gap between germline ends came to 10 bases. CDR1 SNHLY and CDR2 FYNNEI come from the germline V gene. The CDR3 loop is CASLRSDYGYTF. The CDR3 bases are TGTGCCAGCCTACGCTCGGACTATGGCTACACCTTC.

V usage is TRBV7-3 and J usage is TRBJ1-2, with TRBD1 identical over 9 bases. This CDR3 is 15 amino acids long. The germline V gene encodes CDR1 SGHTA and CDR2 FQGTGA. Germline trimming cut 5 bases from V and 4 bases from J; bases unmatched to any gene: 8. CDR3 sequence (DNA): TGTGCCAGCAGCCCACAACAGGGGGCCGGCTATGGCTACACCTTC. Amino acid sequence: CASSPQQGAGYGYTF.

V gene TRBV19 combines with J gene TRBJ2-7; D might be TRBD2 (6 bases). Germline V gene sequence: CDR1 LNHDA, CDR2 SQIVND (reference sequence). CDR3 length: 15 amino acids. The V and J ends lost 5 bases and 1 base respectively, with 15 bases between them. CDR3 loop: CASSLVGLSSYEQYF. The CDR3 DNA follows: TGTGCCAGTAGTTTAGTGGGACTCAGTTCCTACGAGCAGTACTTC.

This clone came up once. The rearrangement uses TRBV7-9 and TRBJ1-2; maybe TRBD1 (6 bases). The V gene lost 5 bases and the J gene lost 5 bases, with 15 bases spanning the gap. The CDR3 is made up of 14 amino acids. Germline loops: CDR1 SEHNR, CDR2 FQNEAQ (reference sequence). CDR3 DNA: TGTGCCAGCAGCCCTCCGGGACAAGGTTATGGCTACACCTTC. The encoded protein is CASSPPGQGYGYTF. The entire variable domain, with the rest obtained from reference TRBV7-9 and TRBJ1-2, is as follows: DTGVSQNPRHKITKRGQNVTFRCDPISEHNRLYWYRQTLGQGPEFLTYFQNEAQLEKSRLLSDRFSAERPKGSFSTLEIQRTEQGDSAMYLCASSPPGQGYGYTFGSGTRLTVV.

This clone has more than one count but fewer than ten. The rearrangement uses TRBV3-1 (or the pseudogene TRBV3-2) and TRBJ2-2, with 7 bases identical to TRBD2. The CDR3 extends over 16 amino acids. Per the germline V gene, CDR1 is LGHDT and CDR2 is YNNKEL (reference sequence). The V and J ends lost 4 bases and 1 base, in that order; junction bases with no gene match: 6. CDR3 coding DNA: TGTGCCAGCAGCCCCCTCAAGCGGGGGAACACCGGGGAGCTGTTTTTT. Protein sequence: CASSPLKRGNTGELFF.

The chain carries TRBV27 and TRBJ2-2, with a weak D call TRBD2 (6 bases). The CDR3 is made up of 13 amino acids. V was cut by 8 bases and J by 2 bases, with 9 bases left in between. Germline values: CDR1 MNHEY, CDR2 SMNVEV (reference sequence). CDR3 sequence (DNA): TGTGCCAGCTCCGGGACTAACACCGGGGAGCTGTTTTTT. Protein sequence: CASSGTNTGELFF.

V and J are TRBV7-9 and TRBJ1-2, with 10 bases aligning to TRBD1. The CDR3 covers 16 residues. Germline CDR1 is SEHNR and CDR2 is FQNEAQ (reference sequence). The V and J ends lost 10 bases and 4 bases, in that order; junction bases with no gene match: 15. CDR3 nucleotide sequence: TGTGCCACGTATCTCGGGGGACAGGGGATTTTCTATGGCTACACCTTC. Translation gives CATYLGGQGIFYGYTF.